One and the same sample provided the 15 T cell receptor beta chains below, sequenced in a study of T cell responses to AZD1222 COVID-19 vaccine. TCRdb's table, derived via immunoSEQ multiplex PCR, lists solely in-frame clones and lacks some. The repertoire holds 85,000 to 90,000 clones, with around nine tenths as singletons. This sample comprised peripheral blood, obtained 28 days after the second AZD1222 dose. The receptors were sampled from an adult who received the AZD1222 COVID-19 vaccine.

This chain connects TRBV6-5 to TRBJ1-6, with D perhaps TRBD1 (5 bases). Germline V CDR1 and CDR2: MNHEY, SVGAGI. This CDR3 contains 16 residues. V was pared by 2 bases and J by 6 bases, with 14 bases between. In nucleotides, the CDR3 is TGTGCCAGCAGTTACGGGGGGAGATGGGTTAATTCACCCCTCCACTTT. Its translation is CASSYGGRWVNSPLHF.

The V gene is TRBV30, the J gene TRBJ2-7; a weak D match, TRBD1 (5 bases). Germline V gives CDR1 GTSNPN, CDR2 SVGIG (reference sequence). The CDR3 runs to 12 residues. The V and J ends lost 7 bases and 7 bases respectively, with 17 bases between them. The CDR3 spells CAFQGTLREQYF. The CDR3 nucleotides are TGTGCCTTCCAGGGTACATTACGGGAGCAGTACTTC.

The rearrangement links TRBV4-3 to TRBJ2-1; D might be TRBD2 (5 bases). V gave up 5 bases and J gave up 8 bases, with 13 bases separating them. Germline CDR1 and CDR2: LGHNA and YSLEER. The CDR3 spans 13 residues. The CDR3 nucleotides read TGCGCCAGCAGCGGGAGTACTCTCGATGAGCAGTTCTTC. Its protein is CASSGSTLDEQFF.

This clone was counted a single time. The chain joins TRBV13 to TRBJ2-2, with 9 bases aligning to TRBD1. This CDR3 comprises 18 residues. The J segment lost 6 bases and the V segment lost 5 bases, leaving 16 bases of the junction unmatched. CDR1 and CDR2 (germline): PRHDT, FYEKMQ (reference sequence). The DNA of the CDR3 is TGTGCCAGCAGCCTCCGAAGAGACAGGGGGGTTTTTTCCGGGGAGCTGTTTTTT. Protein product: CASSLRRDRGVFSGELFF.

The V and J genes are TRBV5-1 and TRBJ1-1, with a tentative D call TRBD1 (5 bases). Germline V CDR1 and CDR2: SGHRS, YFSETQ. The germline V and J ends were trimmed by 5 bases and 1 base, with 9 bases remaining between them. The CDR3 runs to 13 residues. In nucleotides, the CDR3 is TGCGCCAGCAGACCTACAGGGAACACTGAAGCTTTCTTT. Protein product: CASRPTGNTEAFF.

The chain employs TRBV4-1 and TRBJ1-5; D may be TRBD1 (6 bases). The length of the CDR3 is 15 residues. Trimming stripped 1 base from V and 6 bases from J, with 13 bases between. Germline V gene sequence: CDR1 MGHRA, CDR2 YSYEKL. CDR3 amino acids: CASSQVGGAGQPQHF. As DNA, the CDR3 is TGCGCCAGCAGCCAAGTAGGGGGGGCCGGTCAGCCCCAGCATTTT.

The chain recombines TRBV6-5 with TRBJ2-3, with a possible D match to TRBD1 (5 bases). CDR1 MNHEY and CDR2 SVGAGI come from the germline V gene. Trimming cost V 11 bases and J 0 bases, with 15 bases left between them. The CDR3 covers 14 residues. CDR3 amino acids: CAVKRGRSTDTQYF. The CDR3 coding sequence is TGTGCCGTAAAAAGGGGCAGAAGCACAGATACGCAGTATTTT.

The genes are TRBV7-9 and TRBJ2-3, with D perhaps matching TRBD1 (5 bases). Germline CDR1 SEHNR, CDR2 FQNEAQ (reference sequence). This CDR3 spans 13 amino acids. With 4 bases removed from V and 3 bases from J, the gap between germline ends came to 8 bases. The CDR3 loop is CASSYRTTDTQYF. The DNA for the CDR3 is TGTGCCAGCAGCTACCGGACAACAGATACGCAGTATTTT.

This chain connects TRBV14 to TRBJ2-3; no reliable D call. From germline, CDR1 is SGHDN and CDR2 FVKESK. This CDR3 is built from 16 residues. Trimming took off 1 base at V and 2 bases at J, with 13 bases between the two ends. The CDR3 loop is CASSQGRHLATDTQYF. The DNA for the CDR3 is TGTGCCAGCAGCCAAGGAAGACACCTCGCCACAGATACGCAGTATTTT.

The V call is TRBV4-3, the J call TRBJ2-7; D is tentatively TRBD1 or TRBD2 (5 bases each). Between the trimmed V and J ends, which lost 2 bases and 0 bases, there was a span of 17 bases. CDR1 and CDR2 (germline): LGHNA, YSLEER. There are 17 residues in the CDR3. The CDR3 loop is CASSQNMGTGASYEQYF. CDR3 DNA sequence: TGCGCCAGCAGCCAAAATATGGGGACCGGGGCCTCCTACGAGCAGTACTTC.

This clone was detected only a few times. This chain uses TRBV4-3 with TRBJ1-2; weak D call: TRBD1 (5 bases). CDR1 and CDR2 (germline): LGHNA, YSLEER. V was clipped by 1 base and J by 4 bases, with 13 bases between them. This CDR3 is 15 amino acids long. CDR3 coding DNA: TGCGCCAGCAGCCAAGTCATGGCAGGGCCCTATGGCTACACCTTC. Its translation: CASSQVMAGPYGYTF.

The sample holds one count of this clone. This chain joins TRBV7-3 and TRBJ2-3; unclear D gene. There are 15 residues in the CDR3. Per germline, CDR1 SGHTA and CDR2 FQGTGA. V lost 5 bases and J lost 2, with 14 bases in between. The CDR3 coding sequence is TGTGCCAGCAGCCAAGGGCAGCAATACACAGATACGCAGTATTTT. Its protein is CASSQGQQYTDTQYF.

J is TRBJ1-1 and V is TRBV28, with a possible D match to TRBD1 (5 bases). This CDR3 is 12 amino acids long. The germline V gene encodes CDR1 MDHEN and CDR2 SYDVKM. The V end was cut by 5 bases, the J end by 11 bases, with 15 bases between. In nucleotides, the CDR3 is TGTGCCAGCAGTCTTCCCCCCGGGGGGGCTTTCTTT. Its protein product is CASSLPPGGAFF.

This clone was found a few times. The genes are TRBV7-2 and TRBJ1-5; D possibly corresponds to TRBD1 (6 bases). The CDR3 sequence is 15 residues long. The V gene lost 0 bases and the J gene lost 4 bases, with 10 bases spanning the gap. Germline CDR1 is SGHTA and CDR2 is FQGNSA. The CDR3: CASSLAGGGNQPQHF. Written as DNA, the CDR3 is TGTGCCAGCAGCTTAGCAGGGGGGGGGAATCAGCCCCAGCATTTT.

The gene calls are TRBV7-9 and TRBJ2-5; no reliable D call. Germline-derived CDR1 and CDR2 are SEHNR and FQNEAQ (reference sequence). The CDR3 runs to 14 residues. V lost 8 bases and J 4 bases, leaving 17 bases between the germline ends. CDR3 nucleotide sequence: TGTGCCAGCCAAAAGGCCAACCCGGGAGAGACCCAGTACTTC. Residues: CASQKANPGETQYF.